This entry describes one T cell receptor (beta chain). This sample is part of a study of blood T cell repertoires in COVID-19. Whole-study context: Specimens from acute and convalescent COVID-19 originated in the United States, Italy and Spain. The cDNA or gDNA used as material had been derived from T cells, B-cell-depleted T cells, or PBMCs.

Methods used by the authors: Estimated nucleated cell counts came from reference gene primer amplification. Profiled with immunoSEQ multiplex PCR; TCRdb holds only in-frame clones, not every one. The V and J calls and clone size are taken from that table; D and trimming were inferred from the DNA. In the table there are about 190,000 clones, about 85% of which are singletons. V shed 6 bases and J shed 2 bases, with 11 bases lying between them. The CDR3 contains 13 residues. In germline, CDR1 is MDHEN, CDR2 SYDVKM. Sequencing used peripheral blood. This TCR came from a man aged 70 or older with active or convalescent COVID-19. The chain links TRBV28 to TRBJ2-7; D might be TRBD1 (5 bases). The CDR3 is CASRWGTAYEQYF. CDR3 nucleotides: TGTGCCAGCAGATGGGGCACCGCCTACGAGCAGTACTTC.